This T cell receptor beta chain was recorded in a study of blood T cell repertoires in COVID-19. The wider study: Sources were T cells, B-cell-depleted T cells, or PBMCs; the material itself was cDNA or gDNA.

Individuals aged roughly 18 to 95 years were recruited from about two dozen US areas. Assay used: immunoSEQ multiplex PCR; TCRdb lists only in-frame clones, some missing. The profile covers 300,000 to 500,000 clones, with around 87% appearing a single time and 0.9% to 1% taken by the ten largest. CDR3 size: 17 residues. Unmatched junction bases numbered 8, after V lost 2 bases and J lost 2 bases. Per the germline V gene, CDR1 is SGHNT and CDR2 is YYREEE (reference sequence). Sequencing was carried out using PBMCs or T cells enriched from blood (not recorded which). The clonotype comes from a woman aged 30 to 39 with acute COVID-19. The V call is TRBV5-4, the J call TRBJ2-2; TRBD1 aligns across 8 bases. CDR3 residues: CASSLDDRGYNTGELFF. The CDR3 region has the DNA TGTGCCAGCAGCTTAGACGACAGGGGCTATAACACCGGGGAGCTGTTTTTT. The full variable domain, its missing parts supplied by reference TRBV5-4 and TRBJ2-2, is ETGVTQSPTHLIKTRGQQVTLRCSSQSGHNTVSWYQQALGQGPQFIFQYYREEENGRGNFPPRFSGLQFPNYSSELNVNALELDDSALYLCASSLDDRGYNTGELFFGEGSRLTVL.